Listed here are 21 T cell receptor beta chains from one sample, sequenced in a study of HIV-infected patients and healthy controls (dated by TCRdb to about 2014). Library creation used 5' RACE. TCRdb names Illumina MiSeq as the instrument used. SuperScript III was used to reverse transcribe 500 ng RNA with primers targeting the alpha and beta constant regions. Separate alpha and beta chain libraries were generated by chain-specific third strand synthesis with multiplexing indices. TCRdb cleaned the public reads at Q25 with fastp, built clones with MiXCR and kept in-frame beta chains. Merged by CDR3 protein, the rows form single entries marked with the most common genes and DNA. The sample table contains roughly 14,000 distinct CDR3 sequences; only one count was recorded for around 7.7% of them. The top ten hold around 8% of the sample. Whole blood was used without fractionating the cells, so the repertoire represented all peripheral T cells without sorting.

The source material was blood. The source of these receptors is an adult in good health.

This clonotype was seen ten or more times. The J gene is TRBJ1-2, the V gene TRBV29-1; no reliable D call. The CDR3 sequence is 13 residues long. Per the germline V gene, CDR1 is SQVTM and CDR2 is ANQGSEA. V lost 3 bases, J lost 0 bases, and 8 bases lay in between. As DNA, the CDR3 is TGCAGCGTTGAGACACCTACTAACTATGGCTACACCTTC. Amino acids: CSVETPTNYGYTF.

This clonotype showed up many times. This rearrangement joins TRBV20-1 to TRBJ2-7; D unclear. CDR1 DFQATT and CDR2 SNEGSKA come from the germline V gene (reference sequence). This CDR3 comprises 14 residues. Trimming took off 1 base at V and 2 bases at J, with 12 bases between the two ends. The CDR3 reads CSARVPGEAYEQYF. In DNA form, the CDR3 reads TGCAGTGCTAGAGTCCCGGGCGAAGCCTACGAGCAGTACTTC.

This clonotype showed up many times. In nucleotides, the CDR3 is TGTGCCAGCAGCGCCCCAGGCTTAACAGATACGCAGTATTTT. This gives the protein CASSAPGLTDTQYF. The V and J genes are TRBV27 and TRBJ2-3; D is unclear. With 6 bases removed from V and 3 bases from J, the gap between germline ends came to 13 bases. CDR3 length: 14 amino acids. Germline V CDR1 and CDR2: MNHEY, SMNVEV (reference sequence).

On this clonotype itself: This may be a read error: a much more frequent sequence differs by one nucleotide. This chain connects TRBV12-3 or TRBV12-4 to TRBJ2-3; D is uncertain. This CDR3 is built from 14 residues. The CDR3 region has the DNA TGTGCCAGCAGACTCGGCCTCCCCGAGGATACGCATTATTTT. Its protein product is CASRLGLPEDTHYF.

V and J are TRBV7-3 and TRBJ2-5; 7 positions agree with TRBD2. The V segment lost 5 bases and the J segment 3 bases; nucleotides outside the gene matches: 9. The germline V gene has CDR1 SGHTA and CDR2 FQGTGA. The CDR3 length is 15 residues. CDR3 in DNA: TGTGCCAGCAGCCCCATGGGGGGGGAAAAAGAGACCCAGTACTTC. This codes for CASSPMGGEKETQYF.

The count of this clonotype is one. This could be a read error, since a much larger clone is one nucleotide away. The chain joins TRBV30 to TRBJ2-3, with 7 positions matching TRBD2. The CDR3 is 17 amino acids. V was pared by 1 base and J by 0 bases, with 10 bases of the junction left unmatched. In germline, CDR1 is GTSNPN, CDR2 SVGIG (reference sequence). The CDR3 region has the DNA TGTGCCTGGAGTGCACCCTGCCTAGCGGCCAGCACAGATACGCAGTATTTT. It yields the protein CAWSAPCLAASTDTQYF. The whole variable domain, remainder taken from reference TRBV30 and TRBJ2-3, is SQTIHQWPATLVQPVGSPLSLECTVEGTSNPNLYWYRQAAGRGLQLLFYSVGIGQISSEVPQNLSASRPQDRQFILSSKKLLLSDSGFYLCAWSAPCLAASTDTQYFGPGTRLTVL.

This clonotype has more than one count but fewer than ten. The V gene is TRBV6-2 or TRBV6-3, the J gene TRBJ2-5; 8 nucleotides align to TRBD2. Germline values: CDR1 MNHEY, CDR2 SVGEGT. This CDR3 is built from 16 residues. Trimming took 2 bases from V and 2 from J; bases not matched to a gene: 7. The DNA of the CDR3 is TGTGCCAGCAGTTACGCGGCGGGAGGTGGTCAAGAGACCCAGTACTTC. Translation: CASSYAAGGGQETQYF.

The sample holds a few counts of this clonotype. The CDR3: CASSLSGTGPYEQYF. In DNA form, the CDR3 reads TGTGCCAGCTCACTCTCCGGGACAGGGCCCTACGAGCAGTACTTC. V and J are TRBV18 and TRBJ2-7, with TRBD1 matching 9 bases. CDR3 length: 15 residues. With V trimmed by 4 bases and J by 2 bases, 6 bases remained unmatched. Germline V gives CDR1 KGHSH, CDR2 LQKENI.

This clonotype came up many times. This chain uses TRBV20-1 with TRBJ2-5, with D unclear. There are 13 residues in the CDR3. Germline values: CDR1 DFQATT, CDR2 SNEGSKA (reference sequence). Trimming left V 3 bases short and J 0 bases short, with 8 bases between. The CDR3 coding sequence is TGCAGTGCTAGCCAGGTGTACCAAGAGACCCAGTACTTC. Amino acid sequence: CSASQVYQETQYF.

This clonotype was found many times. The gene calls are TRBV4-2 and TRBJ2-7; 9 bases fit TRBD1. Trimming at V came to 1 base and at J to 5 bases, leaving 9 bases not matched to a gene. Germline lookup yields CDR1 LGHNA and CDR2 YNFKEQ. This CDR3 region has 16 residues. The DNA of the CDR3 is TGTGCCAGCAGCCAAGTCTCCGGGACAGGGCTCAACGAGCAGTACTTC. This sequence encodes CASSQVSGTGLNEQYF.

In its sample, this clonotype was seen many times. This chain connects TRBV19 to TRBJ2-1, with 7 bases lining up with TRBD1. Germline V lookup: CDR1 LNHDA, CDR2 SQIVND (reference sequence). CDR3 length: 15 amino acids. V lost 9 bases and J lost 7; bases outside the gene matches: 15. The CDR3 bases are TGTGCCAGCAGGGCCGGGGACAGCCTCTGGAATGAGCAGTTCTTC. It translates to CASRAGDSLWNEQFF.

Judged by abundance, this clonotype is medium-sized. The chain links TRBV30 to TRBJ2-5; TRBD2 matches 9 bases. Germline loops: CDR1 GTSNPN, CDR2 SVGIG (reference sequence). This CDR3 is built from 13 residues. Trimming cost V 5 bases and J 3 bases; bases outside gene matches: 4. CDR3 sequence: CAWAGGDEETQYF. As DNA, the CDR3 is TGTGCCTGGGCGGGAGGGGACGAAGAGACCCAGTACTTC.

This chain uses TRBV18 with TRBJ1-1, with TRBD1 as a possible D gene (6 bases). This CDR3 is built from 16 residues. The germline V gene encodes CDR1 KGHSH and CDR2 LQKENI. Deletions cut 2 bases from V and 4 bases from J, with 17 bases between. The CDR3 bases are TGTGCCAGCTCACCAGAGGTGGGGGCGGTTGGCACTGAAGCTTTCTTT. Residues: CASSPEVGAVGTEAFF.

This clonotype was seen at least ten times. The rearrangement links TRBV20-1 to TRBJ2-1; D call uncertain. Germline CDR1 and CDR2: DFQATT and SNEGSKA (reference sequence). There are 16 residues in the CDR3. Trimming removed 1 base from V and 0 bases from J, with 13 bases in between. In DNA, the CDR3 is TGCAGTGCTAGAGTGGAAGGGCCTAGCTCCTACAATGAGCAGTTCTTC. Residues: CSARVEGPSSYNEQFF.

This clonotype was picked up a small number of times. The chain combines TRBV7-2 with TRBJ2-1; D ambiguous. Germline values: CDR1 SGHTA, CDR2 FQGNSA. CDR3 length equals 12 residues. V was cut by 0 bases and J by 9 bases, with 6 bases left in between. CDR3 in amino acids: CASSLATVEQFF. CDR3 coding DNA: TGTGCCAGCAGCTTAGCAACGGTTGAGCAGTTCTTC.

This clonotype has ten or more counts. This rearrangement joins TRBV28 to TRBJ2-4; 10 bases are shared with TRBD2. J gave up 0 bases and V 5 bases, and 10 bases lay outside the gene matches. This CDR3 has 18 amino acids. Germline-derived CDR1 and CDR2 are MDHEN and SYDVKM. The CDR3 region has the DNA TGTGCCAGCAGTACCCTTAGCGGGGGGTTCATAGCCAAAAACATTCAGTACTTC. Translating gives CASSTLSGGFIAKNIQYF.

This clonotype was recorded at least ten times. The V call is TRBV28, the J call TRBJ2-3, with D tentatively TRBD1 or TRBD2 (6 bases each). Trimming removed 3 bases from V and 11 bases from J, with 21 bases in between. Germline loops: CDR1 MDHEN, CDR2 SYDVKM. The CDR3 is 15 amino acids. CDR3 DNA: TGTGCCAGCAGTTTGGGGGGCTATCTGGGATTAAGGCAGTATTTT. It yields the protein CASSLGGYLGLRQYF.

This clonotype came up many times. J is TRBJ1-1 and V is TRBV20-1; 10 bases match TRBD1. Trimming cost V 7 bases and J 1 base; bases outside gene matches: 15. CDR3 size: 17 residues. The germline V gene has CDR1 DFQATT and CDR2 SNEGSKA (reference sequence). For the CDR3, the DNA is TGCAGTGTAACCGGGACAGGGGCCCCTTCCCGGAACACTGAAGCTTTCTTT. Its protein product is CSVTGTGAPSRNTEAFF.

Relative to its sample, this clonotype is medium-sized. The gene calls are TRBV7-2 and TRBJ2-5; no firm D call. The CDR3 has 14 amino acids. The V end was cut by 1 base, the J end by 2 bases, with 8 bases between. Germline CDR1 SGHTA, CDR2 FQGNSA. The CDR3 loop is CASSLEVSQETQYF. CDR3 coding DNA: TGTGCCAGCAGCTTAGAGGTCTCACAAGAGACCCAGTACTTC.

This clonotype was observed at least ten times. The chain recombines TRBV5-1 with TRBJ2-5, with unresolved D. Trimming left V 3 bases short and J 7 bases short, with 13 bases between. The CDR3 has 13 residues. From germline, CDR1 is SGHRS and CDR2 YFSETQ. CDR3 coding DNA: TGCGCCAGCAGCTCGGATTGGTCAGGGACCCAGTACTTC. Translating it yields CASSSDWSGTQYF.

This clonotype has a handful of counts. This chain connects TRBV25-1 to TRBJ2-7, with 7 bases that match TRBD1. The germline V gene encodes CDR1 MGHDK and CDR2 SYGVNS. This CDR3 has 17 amino acids. V shed 2 bases, J shed 3 bases, and the junction held 13 bases outside the gene matches. The CDR3 sequence is CASSESFRTGAFYEQYF. In DNA form, the CDR3 reads TGTGCCAGCAGTGAAAGTTTTAGGACAGGCGCCTTCTACGAGCAGTACTTC.